These 5 T cell receptor beta chains share one sample of origin, sequenced in a study of CD8 T cells in Susac syndrome (dated by TCRdb to the late 2010s). Receptor amplification or capture employed the immunoSEQ multiplex PCR assay. RNA was extracted with the RNeasy kit and roughly 0.45 to 1 ug was reverse transcribed using random hexamers. TCRdb reran the public reads through fastp at Q25 and MiXCR, keeping productive beta chains. A single entry per CDR3 protein holds the most common genes and DNA from its merged rows. The table for this sample lists about 300,000 distinct CDR3 sequences; roughly 90% of them were counted only once. The ten largest clones add up to about 0.17% of the sample. The sequenced material came from CD8+ T cells from PBMCs. Every receptor here comes from a human donor with multiple sclerosis.

This clonotype appeared a few times. The chain carries TRBV6-5 and TRBJ1-4, with D unclear. CDR1 and CDR2 (germline): MNHEY, SVGAGI. V lost 2 bases and J lost 6, with 4 bases in between. CDR3 length: 12 amino acids. CDR3 bases: TGTGCCAGCAGTTACGGGGATGAAAAACTGTTTTTT. Its translation: CASSYGDEKLFF.

The rearrangement uses TRBV7-2 and TRBJ2-5; D gene uncertain. The length of the CDR3 is 15 residues. Germline V lookup: CDR1 SGHTA, CDR2 FQGNSA. The ends were cut back, 8 bases at V and 1 base at J, with 17 bases in the middle. CDR3 in DNA: TGTGCCAGCCGTCTAGTGCCCACGATCCAAGAGACCCAGTACTTC. Its translation is CASRLVPTIQETQYF.

The rearrangement uses TRBV11-2 and TRBJ2-5; D is undetermined. Trimming pared 4 bases from V and 7 bases from J, leaving 19 bases between. The CDR3 is 15 amino acids. Per germline, CDR1 SGHAT and CDR2 FQNNGV. The CDR3 nucleotides are TGTGCCAGCAGCTCGACTCGGACGGTGCTGGGGACCCAGTACTTC. Protein product: CASSSTRTVLGTQYF.

The gene calls are TRBV7-9 and TRBJ1-2, with a tentative D call TRBD1 (5 bases). The CDR3 has 15 residues. Germline loops: CDR1 SEHNR, CDR2 FQNEAQ (reference sequence). With 1 base removed from V and 2 bases from J, the gap between germline ends came to 11 bases. In DNA form, the CDR3 reads TGTGCCAGCAGCTTAGTTTCAGGGACCAACTATGGCTACACCTTC. Its protein is CASSLVSGTNYGYTF. Drawing the rest from reference TRBV7-9 and TRBJ1-2, the complete variable domain is DTGVSQNPRHKITKRGQNVTFRCDPISEHNRLYWYRQTLGQGPEFLTYFQNEAQLEKSRLLSDRFSAERPKGSFSTLEIQRTEQGDSAMYLCASSLVSGTNYGYTFGSGTRLTVV.

The chain is built from TRBV2 and TRBJ2-5, with a possible D match to TRBD1 (6 bases). CDR1 is SNHLY and CDR2 is FYNNEI in the germline V gene. V was pared by 3 bases and J by 2 bases, with 13 bases between. This CDR3 has 15 amino acids. The CDR3 DNA follows: TGTGCCAGCAGTGAGGGCCGCACAGGGCAAGAGACCCAGTACTTC. It codes for CASSEGRTGQETQYF.